This TCR beta chain was sequenced in a study of PD-1 blockade in mismatch repair-deficient tumors. About the study: All were previously treated, progressing patients with approximately 12 mismatch repair-deficient cancer types.

TCR sequencing covered a few patients who responded to pembrolizumab. The germline V and J ends were trimmed by 6 bases and 5 bases, with 10 bases remaining between them. Germline assignment: CDR1 SEHNR and CDR2 FQNEAQ (reference sequence). CDR3 length: 12 amino acids. TCRdb keeps only in-frame clones here, not all; method: immunoSEQ multiplex PCR. Among 100,000 to 150,000 clones listed, about 88% were seen once. Sequencing was performed on peripheral blood, taken about 17 months after starting pembrolizumab. This clonotype was sampled from an adult with mismatch repair-deficient cancer. J is TRBJ1-1 and V is TRBV7-9, with a weak D call TRBD1 (5 bases). This chain's CDR3 is CASRRGVTEAFF. The CDR3 nucleotides are TGTGCCAGCAGGCGGGGGGTTACTGAAGCTTTCTTT.